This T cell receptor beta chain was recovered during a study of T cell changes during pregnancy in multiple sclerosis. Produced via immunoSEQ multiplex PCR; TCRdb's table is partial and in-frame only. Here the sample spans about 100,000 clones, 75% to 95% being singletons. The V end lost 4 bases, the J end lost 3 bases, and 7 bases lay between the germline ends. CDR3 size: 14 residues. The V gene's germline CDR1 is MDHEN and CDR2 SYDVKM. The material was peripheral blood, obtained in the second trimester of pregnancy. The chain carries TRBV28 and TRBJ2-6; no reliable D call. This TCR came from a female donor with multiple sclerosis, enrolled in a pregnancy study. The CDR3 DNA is TGTGCCAGCAGTTGGCAGTATGGGGCCAACGTCCTGACTTTC. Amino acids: CASSWQYGANVLTF.